This paragraph covers one T cell receptor (beta chain) sequence. The repertoire was sequenced with immunoSEQ multiplex PCR; TCRdb's copy has only in-frame clones and lacks some. The sample contains approximately 140,000 clones, roughly 92% of which appear only once. The CDR3 is 13 amino acids. With 6 bases clipped from V and 4 bases from J, the junction kept 5 bases outside the gene matches. Germline V gives CDR1 SNHLY, CDR2 FYNNEI. The data originate from a study of control samples from healthy donors and cancer patients. The chain has TRBV2 and TRBJ1-2; 7 bases are shared with TRBD1. Sequencing was carried out using blood. The TCR comes from a young man in good health. The CDR3 loop is CASRRQGPYGYTF. As DNA, the CDR3 is TGTGCCAGCAGACGACAGGGCCCCTATGGCTACACCTTC.